Below, 21 T cell receptor beta chains from the same sample are listed, as sequenced in a study of blood T cell repertoires in COVID-19. Clones were sequenced by immunoSEQ multiplex PCR, and TCRdb holds only the in-frame ones, with some missing. The data hold about 300,000 clones, with roughly 90% observed a single time. What was sequenced was peripheral blood. The receptors here all came from a man younger than 35 with active or convalescent COVID-19.

This sequence joins TRBV5-6 and TRBJ2-2; D possibly corresponds to TRBD2 (6 bases). This CDR3 is 17 amino acids long. Trimming stripped 3 bases from V and 1 base from J, with 16 bases between. Germline loops: CDR1 SGHDT, CDR2 YYEEEE. The chain's CDR3 is CASSSRGRGENTGELFF. CDR3 DNA: TGTGCCAGCAGCTCTAGGGGCCGCGGGGAGAACACCGGGGAGCTGTTTTTT.

The gene calls are TRBV4-1 and TRBJ2-7, with D unresolved. CDR1 MGHRA and CDR2 YSYEKL come from the germline V gene. Trimming stripped 1 base from V and 7 bases from J, with 11 bases between. CDR3 length equals 13 residues. CDR3 DNA: TGCGCCAGCAGCCAAGCACCGGCTAGGGAGCAGTACTTC. Translated, it gives CASSQAPAREQYF.

The chain uses TRBV6-2 or TRBV6-3 and TRBJ1-6, with D possibly being TRBD1 (5 bases). Germline V gene sequence: CDR1 MNHEY, CDR2 SVGEGT. There are 16 residues in the CDR3. V gave up 0 bases and J gave up 5 bases, with 11 bases separating them. The CDR3 region is CASSYSPGYDNSPLHF. The CDR3 nucleotides are TGTGCCAGCAGTTACTCTCCAGGGTATGATAATTCACCCCTCCACTTT.

The rearrangement uses TRBV7-2 and TRBJ2-2, with D unclear. CDR3 length equals 14 residues. Germline loops: CDR1 SGHTA, CDR2 FQGNSA. V lost 1 base and J lost 7, with 10 bases in between. CDR3 sequence (DNA): TGTGCCAGCAGCTTAGGTACCCTCGGCGGGGAGCTGTTTTTT. Encoded protein: CASSLGTLGGELFF.

V usage is TRBV10-1 and J usage is TRBJ2-7; a possible D gene is TRBD1 (6 bases). The CDR3 spans 14 residues. Germline V gives CDR1 WNHNN, CDR2 SYGVQD (reference sequence). V was trimmed by 6 bases and J by 6 bases, leaving 18 bases between them. CDR3 residues: CASSRQDPTGEQYF. Here the CDR3 DNA reads TGCGCCAGCAGCCGACAGGACCCTACGGGCGAGCAGTACTTC.

This clone showed up just once. J is TRBJ1-2 and V is TRBV5-1; D gene uncertain. Looked up from germline, CDR1 is SGHRS and CDR2 is YFSETQ. CDR3 length: 14 amino acids. The V end lost 0 bases, the J end lost 5 bases, and 11 bases lay between the germline ends. The DNA of the CDR3 is TGCGCCAGCAGCTTGGAGGGTCGGACTTATGGCTACACCTTC. Its protein is CASSLEGRTYGYTF.

V gene TRBV12-5 combines with J gene TRBJ2-7, with TRBD1 identical over 8 bases. The ends lost 4 bases at V and 5 bases at J; junction bases unmatched: 10. Germline values: CDR1 LGHNT, CDR2 FRNRAP. CDR3 length: 15 amino acids. Here the CDR3 DNA reads TGTGCTAGTGGTTCAACGGACAGGGAGTCCCACGAGCAGTACTTC. Its protein product is CASGSTDRESHEQYF. The whole variable domain, remainder taken from reference TRBV12-5 and TRBJ2-7, is DARVTQTPRHKVTEMGQEVTMRCQPILGHNTVFWYRQTMMQGLELLAYFRNRAPLDDSGMPKDRFSAEMPDATLATLKIQPSEPRDSAVYFCASGSTDRESHEQYFGPGTRLTVT.

The chain couples TRBV7-9 to TRBJ1-5, with D possibly matching TRBD1 (6 bases). Germline-derived CDR1 and CDR2 are SEHNR and FQNEAQ (reference sequence). This CDR3 spans 12 amino acids. V shed 11 bases and J shed 2 bases, with 10 bases lying between them. CDR3 loop: CAVRQGNQPQHF. CDR3 in DNA: TGTGCCGTCCGACAGGGCAATCAGCCCCAGCATTTT.

The rearrangement uses TRBV12-5 and TRBJ2-1, with D possibly matching TRBD2 (6 bases). The V gene's germline CDR1 is LGHNT and CDR2 FRNRAP. The V gene lost 4 bases and the J gene lost 8 bases, with 9 bases spanning the gap. The CDR3 has 12 residues. The CDR3 region is CASGWGVYEQFF. CDR3 nucleotides: TGTGCTAGTGGTTGGGGGGTATATGAGCAGTTCTTC. Complete variable domain (other parts from reference TRBV12-5 and TRBJ2-1): DARVTQTPRHKVTEMGQEVTMRCQPILGHNTVFWYRQTMMQGLELLAYFRNRAPLDDSGMPKDRFSAEMPDATLATLKIQPSEPRDSAVYFCASGWGVYEQFFGPGTRLTVL.

The rearrangement uses TRBV7-9 and TRBJ2-5; 9 nucleotides agree with TRBD2. The CDR3 sequence is 17 residues long. The ends lost 7 bases at V and 0 bases at J; junction bases unmatched: 12. Germline assignment: CDR1 SEHNR and CDR2 FQNEAQ (reference sequence). Here the CDR3 reads CASTPGAAGGHQETQYF. CDR3 coding DNA: TGTGCCAGCACCCCAGGGGCTGCGGGGGGGCACCAAGAGACCCAGTACTTC.

The V gene is TRBV6-2 or TRBV6-3, the J gene TRBJ1-5, with a possible D match to TRBD1 (5 bases). CDR1 MNHEY and CDR2 SVGEGT come from the germline V gene. CDR3 length: 15 amino acids. V gave up 0 bases and J gave up 5 bases, with 11 bases separating them. DNA of the CDR3: TGTGCCAGCAGTTACTCGATGACAGTTGATCAGCCCCAGCATTTT. It yields the protein CASSYSMTVDQPQHF.

The rearrangement links TRBV7-3 to TRBJ2-2, with TRBD2 identical over 13 bases. Germline V CDR1 and CDR2: SGHTA, FQGTGA. The CDR3 spans 16 residues. J was trimmed by 3 bases and V by 5 bases; bases with no gene match: 3. CDR3: CASSLGLAGDTGELFF. DNA for the CDR3: TGTGCCAGCAGCCTAGGACTAGCGGGGGACACCGGGGAGCTGTTTTTT. Together with reference TRBV7-3 and TRBJ2-2, the CDR3 gives the full variable domain: GAGVSQTPSNKVTEKGKYVELRCDPISGHTALYWYRQSLGQGPEFLIYFQGTGAADDSGLPNDRFFAVRPEGSVSTLKIQRTERGDSAVYLCASSLGLAGDTGELFFGEGSRLTVL.

The chain has TRBV7-3 and TRBJ1-2; D is unclear. The CDR3 covers 16 residues. Germline lookup yields CDR1 SGHTA and CDR2 FQGTGA. With 3 bases removed from V and 6 bases from J, the gap between germline ends came to 20 bases. The CDR3 region is CASSFRKKRGGDGYTF. The DNA of the CDR3 is TGTGCCAGCAGCTTTCGGAAGAAAAGAGGAGGTGATGGCTACACCTTC.

CDR3 DNA sequence: TGTGCCAGCAGTTACGTCGGGGGGCCCAACGAGCAGTACTTC. Its translation is CASSYVGGPNEQYF. The rearrangement joins TRBV6-6 to TRBJ2-7; possibly TRBD2 for D (7 bases). The CDR3 is 14 residues long. Germline lookup yields CDR1 MNHNY and CDR2 SVGAGI (reference sequence). V dropped 2 bases and J dropped 5 bases, with 13 bases sitting between them.

The chain is built from TRBV4-3 and TRBJ2-6; no clear D gene. The CDR3 has 14 residues. Germline V gene sequence: CDR1 LGHNA, CDR2 YSLEER. V was pared by 1 base and J by 2 bases, with 3 bases between. The CDR3 loop is CASSQVTGANVLTF. The CDR3 DNA is TGCGCCAGCAGCCAAGTAACTGGGGCCAACGTCCTGACTTTC.

This clone has just one count. The chain has TRBV27 and TRBJ1-5, with TRBD1 identical over 11 bases. The V gene end was trimmed by 8 bases and the J gene end by 7 bases; junction bases not matched to a gene: 7. The CDR3 consists of 14 residues. Germline CDR1 MNHEY, CDR2 SMNVEV (reference sequence). The CDR3 sequence is CASGTGGRSQPQHF. The CDR3 DNA sequence: TGTGCCAGCGGGACAGGGGGGAGGAGCCAGCCCCAGCATTTT.

The chain has TRBV7-8 and TRBJ1-4, with 7 nucleotides matching TRBD1. V dropped 5 bases and J dropped 1; count of bases not matched to a gene: 10. Germline values: CDR1 SGHVS, CDR2 FQNEAQ. The length of the CDR3 is 17 residues. The CDR3: CASSKHHRTGTNEKLFF. The CDR3 coding sequence is TGTGCCAGCAGCAAGCATCATAGGACAGGAACTAATGAAAAACTGTTTTTT.

The rearrangement uses TRBV6-5 and TRBJ1-5; a possible D gene is TRBD1 (6 bases). Trimming left V 7 bases short and J 9 bases short, with 16 bases between. Germline CDR1 is MNHEY and CDR2 is SVGAGI. CDR3 length: 13 residues. As DNA, the CDR3 is TGTGCCAGCACCCAGGGGTTATTTTCGCCCCAGCATTTT. As protein: CASTQGLFSPQHF.

This clone was recorded a few times. The gene calls are TRBV4-3 and TRBJ2-7; TRBD1 is a possible D gene (5 bases). CDR1 is LGHNA and CDR2 is YSLEER in the germline V gene. The V end was cut by 5 bases, the J end by 0 bases, with 14 bases between. The CDR3 contains 15 residues. DNA of the CDR3: TGCGCCAGCAGCACTTACGTAAGGGGCTCCTACGAGCAGTACTTC. It encodes CASSTYVRGSYEQYF.

The chain has TRBV7-2 and TRBJ1-4; maybe TRBD1 (5 bases). Trimming took off 5 bases at V and 6 bases at J, with 16 bases between the two ends. In germline, CDR1 is SGHTA, CDR2 FQGNSA. The CDR3 length is 15 residues. The CDR3: CASSPTGEWHEKLFF. CDR3 nucleotide sequence: TGTGCCAGCAGCCCCACGGGGGAGTGGCATGAAAAACTGTTTTTT.

This clone was recorded once. V usage is TRBV7-7 and J usage is TRBJ2-7; 7 nucleotides line up with TRBD1. The J segment lost 2 bases and the V segment lost 5 bases, leaving 9 bases of the junction unmatched. Per the germline V gene, CDR1 is SSHAT and CDR2 is FNYEAQ (reference sequence). This CDR3 is 15 amino acids long. The DNA of the CDR3 is TGTGCCAGCAGCCTCAGACAGGGAGCCCCCTACGAGCAGTACTTC. This translates into CASSLRQGAPYEQYF. Drawing the rest from reference TRBV7-7 and TRBJ2-7, the complete variable domain is GAGVSQSPRYKVTKRGQDVTLRCDPISSHATLYWYQQALGQGPEFLTYFNYEAQPDKSGLPSDRFSAERPEGSISTLTIQRTEQRDSAMYRCASSLRQGAPYEQYFGPGTRLTVT.